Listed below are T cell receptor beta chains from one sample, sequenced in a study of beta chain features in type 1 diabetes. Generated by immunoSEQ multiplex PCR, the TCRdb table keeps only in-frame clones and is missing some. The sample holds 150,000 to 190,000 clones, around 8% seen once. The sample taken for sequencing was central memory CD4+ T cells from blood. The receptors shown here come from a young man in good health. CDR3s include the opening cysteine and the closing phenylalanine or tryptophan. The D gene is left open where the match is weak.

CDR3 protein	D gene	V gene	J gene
CASSQAVGQGTYNEQFF	TRBD1	TRBV4-3	TRBJ2-1
CASSFLAGVENEQFF	TRBD2	TRBV7-9	TRBJ2-1
CASSSAAEAFF	-	TRBV28	TRBJ1-1
CASRQATANEKLFF	-	TRBV19	TRBJ1-4
CSVEDQGIATNEKLFF	-	TRBV29-1	TRBJ1-4
CASSIATSANNEQFF	TRBD2	TRBV19	TRBJ2-1
CASSSRTPRLAGEETQYF	TRBD2	TRBV28	TRBJ2-5
CASSQDPGTAYQETQYF	TRBD1	TRBV4-3	TRBJ2-5
CASSFQEGAEQFF	-	TRBV7-9	TRBJ2-1
CASSPEAVNSPLHF	-	TRBV9	TRBJ1-6
CASSSAGPPNNEQFF	-	TRBV5-4	TRBJ2-1
CASSEGQGRSSPLHF	TRBD1	TRBV5-1	TRBJ1-6
CAWSRNDRGIEPQHF	-	TRBV30	TRBJ1-5
CASSLIGTGVSEAFF	TRBD1	TRBV7-3	TRBJ1-1
CASSYPGQGASGELFF	TRBD1	TRBV5-1	TRBJ2-2
CASSSSGSYNEQFF	TRBD2	TRBV7-2	TRBJ2-1
CASSMRDDLNTEAFF	-	TRBV11-2	TRBJ1-1
CASSSSGITYEQYF	-	TRBV7-8	TRBJ2-7
CSVLAGEVGETQYF	TRBD2	TRBV29-1	TRBJ2-5
CASSIQVNYGYTF	-	TRBV19	TRBJ1-2
CASSVPGGGYTF	TRBD1	TRBV6-6	TRBJ1-2
CASSKDRNQPQHF	TRBD1	TRBV11-3	TRBJ1-5
CASIAEMSSYEQYF	-	TRBV6-1	TRBJ2-7
CASSFTGAGNTIYF	TRBD1	TRBV7-2	TRBJ1-3
CASSQPGTGIGEQYF	TRBD1	TRBV4-3	TRBJ2-7
CASSTGNLYQETQYF	-	TRBV19	TRBJ2-5
CASLWGGDSDTQYF	TRBD2	TRBV6-6	TRBJ2-3
CATSKRTGVLSSAYNEQFF	TRBD1	TRBV15	TRBJ2-1
CASSLSVNTEAFF	-	TRBV5-4	TRBJ1-1
CASSLAGGFNQPQHF	-	TRBV5-1	TRBJ1-5
CASSHGRYSGANVLTF	-	TRBV5-4	TRBJ2-6
CASSIYGGSLSDTQYF	TRBD2	TRBV19	TRBJ2-3
CASSLRLAGLDEQFF	TRBD2	TRBV5-4	TRBJ2-1
CASSLQGYGYTF	-	TRBV28	TRBJ1-2
CASSPWLAGSSDTQYF	TRBD2	TRBV4-3	TRBJ2-3
CASSDAGGSNEQFF	TRBD2	TRBV25-1	TRBJ2-1
CASSVDGGGTDTQYF	-	TRBV6-1	TRBJ2-3
CASSQEAYSGLFYEQYF	-	TRBV4-3	TRBJ2-7
CASTSGSYNEQFF	-	TRBV6-5	TRBJ2-1
CASSPSIGTSGRNYNEQFF	TRBD2	TRBV7-9	TRBJ2-1